A selection of T cell receptor beta chains follows, all from one sample in a study of T-cell reconstitution after alpha-beta-depleted transplantation in children. TCRdb processed the PCR reads anew with MiXCR; each CDR3 protein has one entry. The sample holds fewer than 35,000 distinct CDR3 sequences, roughly 6% seen once. Sequences were derived from PBMCs, mostly from graft donor cells, sampled 180 days after TCRalphabeta/CD19-depleted stem cell transplant. The receptors derive from a male patient younger than 18 who had a stem cell transplant for acute myeloid leukemia, so the T cells may come from the graft donor. Both conserved end residues are part of each CDR3. A D gene is named only where the DNA matches it firmly. Rows give clone size only sometimes, using once, few, many, or a class for an expanded clone.

CDR3 DNA: TGCAGTGCTAGACTATACCCGGGACTAGTCTACGAGCAGTACTTC; CDR3 protein: CSARLYPGLVYEQYF; J gene: TRBJ2-7; D gene: TRBD2; V gene: TRBV20-1; clone size: many
CDR3 DNA: TGTGCCAGCAGCCAACTGTTAAGCAAGGGTGAAGCTTTCTTT; CDR3 protein: CASSQLLSKGEAFF; J gene: TRBJ1-1; D gene: .; V gene: TRBV3-1; clone size: many
CDR3 DNA: TGTGCCAGCTCCCGAGTCGCGACCCAAGAGACCCAGTACTTC; CDR3 protein: CASSRVATQETQYF; J gene: TRBJ2-5; D gene: .; V gene: TRBV18; clone size: many
CDR3 DNA: TGTGCCACCAGCATGCAGGGAGGGGGCACTGAAGCTTTCTTT; CDR3 protein: CATSMQGGGTEAFF; J gene: TRBJ1-1; D gene: .; V gene: TRBV15; clone size: many
CDR3 DNA: TGCGCCAGCAGCTCGGGACTAGCATCCGAGCAGTACTTC; CDR3 protein: CASSSGLASEQYF; J gene: TRBJ2-7; D gene: TRBD2; V gene: TRBV5-1; clone size: many
CDR3 DNA: TGTGCCAGCAGAGGACCGATCACTGAAGCTTTCTTT; CDR3 protein: CASRGPITEAFF; J gene: TRBJ1-1; D gene: .; V gene: TRBV7-9; clone size: many
CDR3 DNA: TGCGCCAGCAGCTTGATAGCGGGGCCTAGCACAGATACGCAGTATTTT; CDR3 protein: CASSLIAGPSTDTQYF; J gene: TRBJ2-3; D gene: TRBD2; V gene: TRBV5-1; clone size: many
CDR3 DNA: TGTGCCAGCCAGCGGGGCCTTAACTATGGCTACACCTTC; CDR3 protein: CASQRGLNYGYTF; J gene: TRBJ1-2; D gene: .; V gene: TRBV12-3/TRBV12-4; clone size: medium-sized
CDR3 DNA: TGTGCCAGCAGCCCAAGAGGGACGCTAGGCGGGGAGCTGTTTTTT; CDR3 protein: CASSPRGTLGGELFF; J gene: TRBJ2-2; D gene: .; V gene: TRBV7-3; clone size: many
CDR3 DNA: TGCGCCAGCAGCCAAGCCCTGGCAGGGGGATCCTACGAGCAGTACTTC; CDR3 protein: CASSQALAGGSYEQYF; J gene: TRBJ2-7; D gene: TRBD1; V gene: TRBV4-3; clone size: many
CDR3 DNA: TGTGCCAGCAGCCTCCTAGGATCCTACGAGCAGTACTTC; CDR3 protein: CASSLLGSYEQYF; J gene: TRBJ2-7; D gene: .; V gene: TRBV3-1; clone size: many
CDR3 DNA: TGTGCCAGCAGCCGTGACATCGGCCGCCCTGAAGCTTTCTTT; CDR3 protein: CASSRDIGRPEAFF; J gene: TRBJ1-1; D gene: .; V gene: TRBV7-2; clone size: many
CDR3 DNA: TGCGCCATGGGCTCCAGACAGGGGGCCCTAGCGGGAGACCACTCCTACGAGCAGTACTTC; CDR3 protein: CAMGSRQGALAGDHSYEQYF; J gene: TRBJ2-7; D gene: .; V gene: TRBV5-1; clone size: .
CDR3 DNA: TGCAGTTCCAGGGGCCCCGTCCTGGGCAGGGGATCACCCCTCCACTTT; CDR3 protein: CSSRGPVLGRGSPLHF; J gene: TRBJ1-6; D gene: .; V gene: TRBV20-1; clone size: .
CDR3 DNA: TGTGCCAGCAGAGGGGAATACAATGAGCAGTTCTTC; CDR3 protein: CASRGEYNEQFF; J gene: TRBJ2-1; D gene: .; V gene: TRBV21-1; clone size: many
CDR3 DNA: TGTGCCTTCAGTTCTGGACTAGCGGGAGCGTCTAGGGATGAGCAGTTCTTC; CDR3 protein: CAFSSGLAGASRDEQFF; J gene: TRBJ2-1; D gene: TRBD2; V gene: TRBV12-3/TRBV12-4; clone size: .
CDR3 DNA: TGTGCCAGCTCACCGGGCACAGAAAACATTCAGTACTTC; CDR3 protein: CASSPGTENIQYF; J gene: TRBJ2-4; D gene: .; V gene: TRBV18; clone size: many
CDR3 DNA: TGTGCCAGCAGGATAAGAGGGTACAACACTGAAGCTTTCTTT; CDR3 protein: CASRIRGYNTEAFF; J gene: TRBJ1-1; D gene: .; V gene: TRBV28; clone size: many
CDR3 DNA: TGTGCCAGCATCAGGGGGCACGGAGCGGGAGGTTACGAGCAGTACTTC; CDR3 protein: CASIRGHGAGGYEQYF; J gene: TRBJ2-7; D gene: .; V gene: TRBV28; clone size: medium-sized
CDR3 DNA: TGCAGTGCTAGTCGACTCCCGGGAGCAGAGACCCAGTACTTC; CDR3 protein: CSASRLPGAETQYF; J gene: TRBJ2-5; D gene: .; V gene: TRBV20-1; clone size: many
CDR3 DNA: TGTGCCAGCAGCTTAACAGGGTACGGAAACACCATATATTTT; CDR3 protein: CASSLTGYGNTIYF; J gene: TRBJ1-3; D gene: .; V gene: TRBV7-9; clone size: many
CDR3 DNA: TGTGCCAGCAGCTTGGAGACAGGGGTCAATCAGCCCCAGCATTTT; CDR3 protein: CASSLETGVNQPQHF; J gene: TRBJ1-5; D gene: TRBD1; V gene: TRBV5-5; clone size: many
CDR3 DNA: TGCAGTGCTCCTGCCTGGCGGACCGCCTATGGCTACACCTTC; CDR3 protein: CSAPAWRTAYGYTF; J gene: TRBJ1-2; D gene: .; V gene: TRBV20-1; clone size: many
CDR3 DNA: TGTGCCAGCACCCTAGGGGGGGCAGCGAACACCGGGGAGCTGTTTTTT; CDR3 protein: CASTLGGAANTGELFF; J gene: TRBJ2-2; D gene: .; V gene: TRBV7-9; clone size: many
CDR3 DNA: TGTGCCGGGTCCGCCCCGACCTATAATTCACCCCTCCACTTT; CDR3 protein: CAGSAPTYNSPLHF; J gene: TRBJ1-6; D gene: .; V gene: TRBV2; clone size: many
CDR3 DNA: TGCAGTGCTCCCGGCCCTGCAACTAATGAAAAACTGTTTTTT; CDR3 protein: CSAPGPATNEKLFF; J gene: TRBJ1-4; D gene: .; V gene: TRBV20-1; clone size: many
CDR3 DNA: TGTGCCATCAGTGAGCTAGCGGGGGGGCGGTACAATGAGCAGTTCTTC; CDR3 protein: CAISELAGGRYNEQFF; J gene: TRBJ2-1; D gene: TRBD2; V gene: TRBV10-3; clone size: many
CDR3 DNA: TGTGCCAGCAGCTCGGGACAACACACCGGGGAGCTGTTTTTT; CDR3 protein: CASSSGQHTGELFF; J gene: TRBJ2-2; D gene: .; V gene: TRBV7-9; clone size: medium-sized
CDR3 DNA: TGCAGTGCACTCCGGGACGCGGGTCTAGGGGAGCTGTTTTTT; CDR3 protein: CSALRDAGLGELFF; J gene: TRBJ2-2; D gene: .; V gene: TRBV20-1; clone size: many
CDR3 DNA: TGCAGTGCCCGTATGCCTCAGGATGAGCAGTTCTTC; CDR3 protein: CSARMPQDEQFF; J gene: TRBJ2-1; D gene: .; V gene: TRBV20-1; clone size: many
CDR3 DNA: TGTGCCAGCAGCTTATATATCGCCGATAGCGGGGGGGCTTCGAGAACAGATACGCAGTATTTT; CDR3 protein: CASSLYIADSGGASRTDTQYF; J gene: TRBJ2-3; D gene: TRBD2; V gene: TRBV11-2; clone size: many
CDR3 DNA: TGTGCCATCAGTGAGGCCCCTCCTATGGATGAGCAGTTCTTC; CDR3 protein: CAISEAPPMDEQFF; J gene: TRBJ2-1; D gene: .; V gene: TRBV10-3; clone size: many
CDR3 DNA: TGTGCCAGCAGCATGGGACTAGCGGGAGGGTGGGGTGAGCAGTTCTTC; CDR3 protein: CASSMGLAGGWGEQFF; J gene: TRBJ2-1; D gene: TRBD2; V gene: TRBV5-4; clone size: few
CDR3 DNA: TGTGCCAGCAGTCATACAGCGGGAGGAGTAGGGGATACGCAGTATTTT; CDR3 protein: CASSHTAGGVGDTQYF; J gene: TRBJ2-3; D gene: TRBD2; V gene: TRBV12-3/TRBV12-4; clone size: many
CDR3 DNA: TGTGCCAGCTACACCCCTAAGACCGTTCTCTCTGGAAACACCATATATTTT; CDR3 protein: CASYTPKTVLSGNTIYF; J gene: TRBJ1-3; D gene: .; V gene: TRBV18; clone size: many
CDR3 DNA: TGCAGTGCTAGATCATTAACCGGCAATCAGCCCCAGCATTTT; CDR3 protein: CSARSLTGNQPQHF; J gene: TRBJ1-5; D gene: .; V gene: TRBV20-1; clone size: many
CDR3 DNA: TGTGCCAGCAGTTACTCGATATCGGGGTACGGCTACACCTTC; CDR3 protein: CASSYSISGYGYTF; J gene: TRBJ1-2; D gene: .; V gene: TRBV6-5; clone size: many
CDR3 DNA: TGTGCCTTCAGTTTAGAGTCCCCGGGACTAGCGGGAACCAATGAGCAGTTCTTC; CDR3 protein: CAFSLESPGLAGTNEQFF; J gene: TRBJ2-1; D gene: TRBD2; V gene: TRBV12-3/TRBV12-4; clone size: few
CDR3 DNA: TGTGCCTGGAGTGTAGCAGGGGCTCTCTATGGCTACACCTTC; CDR3 protein: CAWSVAGALYGYTF; J gene: TRBJ1-2; D gene: .; V gene: TRBV30; clone size: many
CDR3 DNA: TGTGCCAGCAGGGTACAGGGGGCAGGTCAAGAGACCCAGTACTTC; CDR3 protein: CASRVQGAGQETQYF; J gene: TRBJ2-5; D gene: TRBD1; V gene: TRBV7-9; clone size: many
CDR3 DNA: TGTGCCAGCAGCTTAGATGGGACAGCACCCTACGAGCAGTACTTC; CDR3 protein: CASSLDGTAPYEQYF; J gene: TRBJ2-7; D gene: TRBD1; V gene: TRBV7-2; clone size: many
CDR3 DNA: TGTGCCAGCTCACCACAGGTCGGGGAGCTGTTTTTT; CDR3 protein: CASSPQVGELFF; J gene: TRBJ2-2; D gene: .; V gene: TRBV18; clone size: .
CDR3 DNA: TGTGCCAGCACCCTGACGGGAGGTCGGGCAGATACGCAGTATTTT; CDR3 protein: CASTLTGGRADTQYF; J gene: TRBJ2-3; D gene: TRBD2; V gene: TRBV9; clone size: many
CDR3 DNA: TGTGCCAGCAGCCGATCTACGGGGCATCATTACGAGCAGTACTTC; CDR3 protein: CASSRSTGHHYEQYF; J gene: TRBJ2-7; D gene: .; V gene: TRBV28; clone size: many
CDR3 DNA: TGTGCCAGCAGCTTGGGACAGGGATTGGACACCGGGGAGCTGTTTTTT; CDR3 protein: CASSLGQGLDTGELFF; J gene: TRBJ2-2; D gene: TRBD1; V gene: TRBV7-6; clone size: many
CDR3 DNA: TGTGCCAGCAGCCCAGGGGGGGGGGAGACCCAGTACTTC; CDR3 protein: CASSPGGGETQYF; J gene: TRBJ2-5; D gene: .; V gene: TRBV11-2; clone size: many
CDR3 DNA: TGTGCCAGCAGTTACCAGGGTTTCGGTCAAAGATCCGGGGAGCTGTTTTTT; CDR3 protein: CASSYQGFGQRSGELFF; J gene: TRBJ2-2; D gene: .; V gene: TRBV6-2/TRBV6-3; clone size: few
CDR3 DNA: TGCGCCAGCAGCCAGGGGGACAGCCGAATCACAGATACGCAGTATTTT; CDR3 protein: CASSQGDSRITDTQYF; J gene: TRBJ2-3; D gene: TRBD1; V gene: TRBV4-1; clone size: many
CDR3 DNA: TGTGCCAGCAGCTTAGGGCACAGGGGTTTTGGCACAGATACGCAGTATTTT; CDR3 protein: CASSLGHRGFGTDTQYF; J gene: TRBJ2-3; D gene: TRBD1; V gene: TRBV7-9; clone size: many
CDR3 DNA: TGTGCCAGCAATTCGGGGACAGGTCGCTCTGGGGCCAACGTCCTGACTTTC; CDR3 protein: CASNSGTGRSGANVLTF; J gene: TRBJ2-6; D gene: TRBD1; V gene: TRBV2; clone size: many
CDR3 DNA: TGTGCCAGCTCACCCCAGTCCCTTAGAGTTACCTACGAGCAGTACTTC; CDR3 protein: CASSPQSLRVTYEQYF; J gene: TRBJ2-7; D gene: .; V gene: TRBV18; clone size: many
CDR3 DNA: TGTGCCAGCAGCCTTAGGGGAGCGGGAGTGGACGAGCAGTACTTC; CDR3 protein: CASSLRGAGVDEQYF; J gene: TRBJ2-7; D gene: TRBD2; V gene: TRBV7-3; clone size: many
CDR3 DNA: TGTGCCAGCAGCTTGGGCGCAGGGATTGAAGAGACCCAGTACTTC; CDR3 protein: CASSLGAGIEETQYF; J gene: TRBJ2-5; D gene: .; V gene: TRBV5-6; clone size: many
CDR3 DNA: TGTGCCAGCAGCTTAGCGGCAGGGGTGCACGAGCAGTACTTC; CDR3 protein: CASSLAAGVHEQYF; J gene: TRBJ2-7; D gene: .; V gene: TRBV7-2; clone size: many
CDR3 DNA: TGTGCCAGCAGCCTAGGACTAGCGGACCAAAGCGATACGCAGTATTTT; CDR3 protein: CASSLGLADQSDTQYF; J gene: TRBJ2-3; D gene: TRBD2; V gene: TRBV25-1; clone size: many